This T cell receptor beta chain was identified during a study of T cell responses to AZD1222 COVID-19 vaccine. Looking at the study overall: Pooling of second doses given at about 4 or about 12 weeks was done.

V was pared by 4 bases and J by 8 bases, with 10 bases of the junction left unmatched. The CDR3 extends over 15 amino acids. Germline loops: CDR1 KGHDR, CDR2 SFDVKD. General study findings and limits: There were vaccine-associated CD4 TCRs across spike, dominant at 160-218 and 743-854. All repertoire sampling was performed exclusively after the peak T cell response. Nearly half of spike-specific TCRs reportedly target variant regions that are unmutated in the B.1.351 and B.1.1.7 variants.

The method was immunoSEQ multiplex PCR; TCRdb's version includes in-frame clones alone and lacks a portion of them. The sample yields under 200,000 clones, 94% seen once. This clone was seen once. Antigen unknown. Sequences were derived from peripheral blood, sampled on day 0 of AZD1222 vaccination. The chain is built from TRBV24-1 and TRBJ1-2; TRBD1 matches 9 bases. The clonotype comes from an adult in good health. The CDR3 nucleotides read TGTGCCACCAGTGACCCGCCCCGACAGGGGGGCGGCTACACCTTC. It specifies CATSDPPRQGGGYTF.